Listed below are T cell receptor beta chains from one sample, sequenced in a study of blood T cell repertoires in COVID-19. The data were produced by immunoSEQ multiplex PCR, yet TCRdb's version contains in-frame clones alone and is incomplete. Of under 200,000 clones in the sample, roughly 84% are singletons; the top ten hold over 12%. The sample was peripheral blood. These receptors were collected from a man aged 18 to 35 with active or convalescent COVID-19. Each CDR3 is given with its conserved first and last residue. D genes are given only for firm matches. Expanded clones get a size class; other rows say once, few or many, or leave the size out.

V	J	D	size	DNA	CDR3
TRBV7-3	TRBJ2-1	.	few	TGTGCCAGCAGCCACAACACGGGGAATGAGCAGTTCTTC	CASSHNTGNEQFF
TRBV3-1/TRBV3-2	TRBJ2-1	TRBD2	.	TGTGCCAGCAGCCAAGATCGGCGGCTAGCGGGAGTCGGCAATGAGCAGTTCTTC	CASSQDRRLAGVGNEQFF
TRBV7-2	TRBJ2-1	TRBD2	.	TGTGCCAGCAGCTCACTAGCGGGGGGGCCCTATGAGCAGTTCTTC	CASSSLAGGPYEQFF
TRBV4-1	TRBJ1-1	.	few	TGCGCCAGCAGCCCGACAGCGTTGAACACTGAAGCTTTCTTT	CASSPTALNTEAFF
TRBV5-1	TRBJ2-1	TRBD2	.	TGCGCCAGCAGCCACCGGACTAGCGGGCCCAGCTCCTACAATGAGCAGTTCTTC	CASSHRTSGPSSYNEQFF
TRBV29-1	TRBJ2-2	.	once	TGCAGCGCCGGTCCCCCCAACACCGGGGAGCTGTTTTTT	CSAGPPNTGELFF
TRBV5-1	TRBJ2-2	TRBD2	.	TGCGCCAGCAGCCGGGCCGGGACTAGCCACACCGGGGAGCTGTTTTTT	CASSRAGTSHTGELFF
TRBV18	TRBJ1-2	.	.	TGTGCCAGCTCACCCCTTAACTATGGCTACACCTTC	CASSPLNYGYTF
TRBV5-7	TRBJ2-7	.	.	TGTGCCAGCACCAACCGGGACGAGCAGTACTTC	CASTNRDEQYF
TRBV29-1	TRBJ1-1	.	.	TGCAGCGCCAACGGACAGTTGGGCACTGAAGCTTTCTTT	CSANGQLGTEAFF
TRBV5-1	TRBJ2-3	.	.	TGCGCCAGCAGCTTGTACTTGACCCCAGGTGGGGATACGCAGTATTTT	CASSLYLTPGGDTQYF
TRBV7-2	TRBJ2-1	TRBD2	.	TGTGCCAGCAGCTTAGGGACTAGCGGGTACAATGAGCAGTTCTTC	CASSLGTSGYNEQFF
TRBV19	TRBJ2-7	TRBD1	.	TGTGCCAGTAGTTCGACAGGGGGCTACGAGCAGTACTTC	CASSSTGGYEQYF
TRBV29-1	TRBJ1-2	.	once	TGCAGCGTTGATTCTGGGGCAGGGCGTGGCTACACCTTC	CSVDSGAGRGYTF
TRBV6-2/TRBV6-3	TRBJ2-5	.	once	TGTGCCAGCAGTTATAAAGGCTGGAGTCAGGGAGGAGAGACCCAGTACTTC	CASSYKGWSQGGETQYF
TRBV3-1/TRBV3-2	TRBJ2-1	.	.	TGTGCCAGCAGCCCCGGATGGGGGGAGAGCTCCTACAATGAGCAGTTCTTC	CASSPGWGESSYNEQFF
TRBV5-5	TRBJ2-7	.	few	TGTGCCAGCAGTCTCGCCGGCGGTTCCTACGAGCAGTACTTC	CASSLAGGSYEQYF
TRBV7-6	TRBJ2-3	.	.	TGTGCCAGCAGCTTACCAGGGGTGAGCACAGATACGCAGTATTTT	CASSLPGVSTDTQYF
TRBV28	TRBJ2-7	TRBD1	.	TGTGCCAGCAGTCCCCTCCGGACAGGGCCAAGCTCCTACGAGCAGTACTTC	CASSPLRTGPSSYEQYF
TRBV7-9	TRBJ1-4	TRBD1	.	TGTGCCAGCAGCTCTAGGGGGACAGGGTTCGAAAAACTGTTTTTT	CASSSRGTGFEKLFF
TRBV5-1	TRBJ1-6	TRBD1	.	TGCGCCAGCAGCTTGGCCGGTGGCAGGGGGCAAGCACCCCTCCACTTT	CASSLAGGRGQAPLHF
TRBV12-3/TRBV12-4	TRBJ1-2	.	.	TGTGCCAGCCTTGGGAGGGCTGGTGGCTACACCTTC	CASLGRAGGYTF
TRBV2	TRBJ1-5	.	.	TGTGCCAGCAAGGCAGGGAGCAATCAGCCCCAGCATTTT	CASKAGSNQPQHF
TRBV6-2/TRBV6-3	TRBJ2-4	TRBD1	.	TGTGCCAGCAGTTACGAGGGGGCGGCCAAAAACATTCAGTACTTC	CASSYEGAAKNIQYF
TRBV7-2	TRBJ1-5	TRBD1	.	TGTGCCAGCAGCGCGGGGACAGCCTATAGCAATCAGCCCCAGCATTTT	CASSAGTAYSNQPQHF
TRBV2	TRBJ1-4	.	many	TGTGCCAGCAGTCCAGGGTCGACTAATGAAAAACTGTTTTTT	CASSPGSTNEKLFF
TRBV13	TRBJ2-1	TRBD2	few	TGTGCCAGCAGCTTTGGACTAGCGGGGCAGTTCTTC	CASSFGLAGQFF